A single sample is the source of the 24 T cell receptor beta chains below, sequenced in a study of T cells after yellow fever vaccination (dated by TCRdb to between 2018 and 2021). The meaning of the sample's treatment or condition label: live attenuated yellow fever vaccine strain. Library prep was done by 5' RACE. Sequencer: Illumina HiSeq 2500. The public reads were quality trimmed at Q25 with fastp and then assembled into clones with MiXCR by TCRdb, keeping productive beta chains. Every CDR3 protein is listed once, alongside the most common genes and DNA of its rows. The sample table lists 510,000 or so distinct CDR3 sequences, less than 20% of them with a count of one. Approximately 14% of the sample belongs to the ten largest clones. This specimen consisted of PBMCs, obtained 15 days after the yellow fever booster vaccination. These receptors were taken from a man aged 25 to 40 who received the YFV17D yellow fever vaccine.

A few counts support this clonotype. The chain carries TRBV12-3 or TRBV12-4 and TRBJ1-6; D remains unclear. V was clipped by 6 bases and J by 6 bases, with 9 bases between them. The CDR3 loop spans 13 amino acids. CDR3 in DNA: TGTGCCAGCAGGCCCTACATTAATTCACCCCTCCACTTT. Protein: CASRPYINSPLHF.

This clonotype was found a few times. The V and J genes are TRBV7-2 and TRBJ2-3, with TRBD2 matching 8 bases. The V gene end was trimmed by 5 bases and the J gene end by 4 bases; junction bases not matched to a gene: 8. This CDR3 comprises 15 residues. The germline V gene encodes CDR1 SGHTA and CDR2 FQGNSA. The CDR3 coding sequence is TGTGCCAGCAGCCCGAGAGCGGGAGCCCCAGATACGCAGTATTTT. It codes for CASSPRAGAPDTQYF.

J is TRBJ2-4 and V is TRBV20-1, with a weak D call TRBD1 (5 bases). V gave up 5 bases and J gave up 1 base, with 15 bases separating them. The CDR3 consists of 15 residues. Germline assignment: CDR1 DFQATT and CDR2 SNEGSKA (reference sequence). The DNA for the CDR3 is TGCAGTGCTCCAGGGTCCCCTCTTGCCAAAAACATTCAGTACTTC. It specifies CSAPGSPLAKNIQYF.

This clonotype has only a few counts. The chain employs TRBV10-1 and TRBJ2-3, with a tentative D call TRBD2 (5 bases). Germline V CDR1 and CDR2: WNHNN, SYGVQD (reference sequence). Trimming pared 8 bases from V and 3 bases from J, leaving 12 bases between. CDR3 length: 13 residues. CDR3 in DNA: TGCGCCAGCGCAAGGACGGGAACAGATACGCAGTATTTT. Protein sequence: CASARTGTDTQYF.

The chain combines TRBV11-2 with TRBJ2-7; 7 positions agree with TRBD1. CDR1 is SGHAT and CDR2 is FQNNGV in the germline V gene. The CDR3 consists of 18 residues. The V gene end was trimmed by 3 bases and the J gene end by 3 bases; junction bases not matched to a gene: 17. The CDR3 loop is CASSFGQVGANFLYEQYF. Here the CDR3 DNA reads TGTGCCAGCAGCTTTGGACAGGTGGGGGCTAATTTTCTCTACGAGCAGTACTTC.

The chain joins TRBV20-1 to TRBJ2-7; 8 bases are a match to TRBD2. V gave up 6 bases and J gave up 2 bases; unmatched junction bases: 6. This CDR3 contains 13 residues. CDR1 and CDR2 from the germline V gene are DFQATT and SNEGSKA (reference sequence). The CDR3 region is CSARGTSAYEQYF. The DNA for the CDR3 is TGCAGTGCCCGGGGGACTAGTGCCTACGAGCAGTACTTC.

This chain uses TRBV14 with TRBJ2-3, with TRBD2 identical over 13 bases. Germline loops: CDR1 SGHDN, CDR2 FVKESK. This CDR3 contains 17 residues. V lost 4 bases to trimming and J lost 7 bases; unmatched junction nucleotides: 11. Written as DNA, the CDR3 is TGTGCCAGCAGCCCCACTAGCGGGAGGGCCTCGAGCTATACGCAGTATTTT. Protein: CASSPTSGRASSYTQYF.

This clonotype was detected only a few times. The genes are TRBV12-3 or TRBV12-4 and TRBJ2-4; D gene unclear. The CDR3 extends over 14 amino acids. V shed 2 bases and J shed 0 bases, with 5 bases lying between them. The CDR3 nucleotides are TGTGCCAGCAGTTTAACGGCAGCCAAAAACATTCAGTACTTC. Protein: CASSLTAAKNIQYF.

The J gene is TRBJ1-5, the V gene TRBV11-2; maybe TRBD1 (6 bases). Germline V gene data show CDR1 as SGHAT and CDR2 as FQNNGV. The CDR3 is 14 amino acids. Trimming took off 4 bases at V and 3 bases at J, with 10 bases between the two ends. The CDR3 DNA follows: TGTGCCAGCAGCTCCGGACAGTTCAATCAGCCCCAGCATTTT. Amino acids: CASSSGQFNQPQHF.

This chain links TRBV5-6 with TRBJ2-5; D may be TRBD2 (6 bases). Trimming took 4 bases from V and 2 from J, leaving 12 bases between them. From germline, CDR1 is SGHDT and CDR2 YYEEEE. This CDR3 is 14 amino acids long. The CDR3 loop reads CASSRGLEQETQYF. The CDR3 DNA reads TGTGCCAGCAGCAGGGGACTGGAACAAGAGACCCAGTACTTC.

The V call is TRBV7-9, the J call TRBJ1-5; D remains ambiguous. The germline V gene has CDR1 SEHNR and CDR2 FQNEAQ (reference sequence). Trimming removed 1 base from V and 0 bases from J, with 10 bases in between. The CDR3 runs 16 residues. CDR3 DNA: TGTGCCAGCAGCTTAGGCCCGGTATCTAGCAATCAGCCCCAGCATTTT. Its translation: CASSLGPVSSNQPQHF.

The chain recombines TRBV6-6 with TRBJ2-1, with TRBD2 matching over 7 bases. This CDR3 has 13 amino acids. Germline V lookup: CDR1 MNHNY, CDR2 SVGAGI (reference sequence). V lost 5 bases and J lost 7; bases outside the gene matches: 5. CDR3 sequence: CASSGGGLNEQFF. The CDR3 DNA reads as TGTGCCAGCAGTGGGGGGGGTCTAAATGAGCAGTTCTTC.

The gene calls are TRBV7-2 and TRBJ2-1; D unresolved. The germline V and J ends were trimmed by 0 bases and 3 bases, with 9 bases remaining between them. CDR3 size: 15 residues. In germline, CDR1 is SGHTA, CDR2 FQGNSA. CDR3 nucleotides: TGTGCCAGCAGCTTAGCGATGGGAATCTACAATGAGCAGTTCTTC. Protein: CASSLAMGIYNEQFF.

This clonotype was detected only a few times. The chain combines TRBV4-2 with TRBJ2-3, with 7 positions matching TRBD1. CDR1 LGHNA and CDR2 YNFKEQ come from the germline V gene. The CDR3 is 16 residues long. Germline trimming cut 1 base from V and 3 bases from J; bases unmatched to any gene: 7. CDR3 sequence (DNA): TGTGCCAGCAGCCAAGGACAGGGAAGTGGAACAGATACGCAGTATTTT. Translation gives CASSQGQGSGTDTQYF.

The V call is TRBV4-1, the J call TRBJ2-1; TRBD2 matches 8 bases. This CDR3 is 16 amino acids long. V was clipped by 3 bases and J by 3 bases; unmatched bases: 7. Germline V gene data show CDR1 as MGHRA and CDR2 as YSYEKL. In DNA form, the CDR3 reads TGCGCCAGCAGCCAGAGGTCGGGAGGGTTCTACAATGAGCAGTTCTTC. Translation gives CASSQRSGGFYNEQFF.

This clonotype was seen only once. V and J are TRBV19 and TRBJ1-2; D perhaps matches TRBD1 (5 bases). CDR1 and CDR2 (germline): LNHDA, SQIVND (reference sequence). The CDR3 contains 13 residues. V gave up 6 bases and J gave up 4 bases, with 12 bases separating them. Here the CDR3 DNA reads TGTGCCAGTAGATCAGGGTTGATCTATGGCTACACCTTC. This gives the protein CASRSGLIYGYTF.

The chain uses TRBV6-2 or TRBV6-3 and TRBJ2-2; the D is unclear. Deletions cut 4 bases from V and 4 bases from J, with 16 bases between. There are 16 residues in the CDR3. CDR1 and CDR2 (germline): MNHEY, SVGEGT. The CDR3 DNA is TGTGCCAGCAGTTCCCCTCGTTTTAGTTCCACCGGGGAGCTGTTTTTT. Its translation: CASSSPRFSSTGELFF.

This clonotype was seen a handful of times. The chain combines TRBV20-1 with TRBJ2-7; D is undetermined. The germline V and J ends were trimmed by 6 bases and 1 base, with 13 bases remaining between them. CDR3 length equals 13 residues. Germline V gene sequence: CDR1 DFQATT, CDR2 SNEGSKA (reference sequence). The CDR3 spells CSAIVLTSYEQYF. As DNA, the CDR3 is TGCAGTGCCATCGTCTTAACATCCTACGAGCAGTACTTC.

This chain uses TRBV7-2 with TRBJ2-7; TRBD2 matches 8 bases. V lost 3 bases and J lost 1; bases outside the gene matches: 5. This CDR3 is built from 15 residues. The germline CDR1 and CDR2 sequences are SGHTA and FQGNSA. DNA for the CDR3: TGTGCCAGCAGCTTTCCCCCGGGAGGGTCCTACGAGCAGTACTTC. It is translated as CASSFPPGGSYEQYF. The whole variable domain, filled in from reference TRBV7-2 and TRBJ2-7, reads GAGVSQSPSNKVTEKGKDVELRCDPISGHTALYWYRQSLGQGLEFLIYFQGNSAPDKSGLPSDRFSAERTGGSVSTLTIQRTQQEDSAVYLCASSFPPGGSYEQYFGPGTRLTVT.

This clonotype was detected a few times. The chain carries TRBV20-1 and TRBJ2-7; 12 positions match TRBD2. Germline CDR1 DFQATT, CDR2 SNEGSKA (reference sequence). V lost 5 bases, J lost 7 bases, and 6 bases stayed unmatched. The CDR3 covers 13 residues. The CDR3 DNA follows: TGCAGTGCTGGCCTAGCGGGAGGGAATGAGCAGTACTTC. It codes for CSAGLAGGNEQYF.

CDR3 residues: CAWDTSSNTQYF. CDR3 bases: TGTGCTTGGGACACCTCGTCCAATACGCAGTATTTT. This rearrangement joins TRBV30 to TRBJ2-3, with D possibly matching TRBD1 (6 bases). This CDR3 has 12 amino acids. Germline CDR1 reads GTSNPN; CDR2 reads SVGIG (reference sequence).

This clonotype was counted a few times. The gene calls are TRBV6-2 or TRBV6-3 and TRBJ1-5; D remains unclear. The CDR3 consists of 11 residues. The germline V gene encodes CDR1 MNHEY and CDR2 SVGEGT. V was trimmed by 11 bases and J by 5 bases, leaving 10 bases between them. CDR3 nucleotides: TGTGCCTGCGGGGTCGATCAGCCCCAGCATTTT. It is translated as CACGVDQPQHF.

The chain joins TRBV20-1 to TRBJ2-5; the match to TRBD2 covers 10 bases. The CDR3 runs 13 residues. CDR1 is DFQATT, CDR2 SNEGSKA, per germline (reference sequence). CDR3 region: CSLEEREGGTQYF. For the CDR3, the DNA is TGCAGCCTAGAGGAGCGGGAGGGCGGGACCCAGTACTTC.

This clonotype appeared a few times. The gene calls are TRBV7-2 and TRBJ1-2; no clear D gene. CDR3 length: 15 residues. The ends were cut back, 5 bases at V and 0 bases at J, with 13 bases in the middle. Germline loops: CDR1 SGHTA, CDR2 FQGNSA. The DNA of the CDR3 is TGTGCCAGCAGCGCTGGGAGTTATACTAACTATGGCTACACCTTC. Its translation: CASSAGSYTNYGYTF. The full variable domain, its missing parts supplied by reference TRBV7-2 and TRBJ1-2, is GAGVSQSPSNKVTEKGKDVELRCDPISGHTALYWYRQSLGQGLEFLIYFQGNSAPDKSGLPSDRFSAERTGGSVSTLTIQRTQQEDSAVYLCASSAGSYTNYGYTFGSGTRLTVV.